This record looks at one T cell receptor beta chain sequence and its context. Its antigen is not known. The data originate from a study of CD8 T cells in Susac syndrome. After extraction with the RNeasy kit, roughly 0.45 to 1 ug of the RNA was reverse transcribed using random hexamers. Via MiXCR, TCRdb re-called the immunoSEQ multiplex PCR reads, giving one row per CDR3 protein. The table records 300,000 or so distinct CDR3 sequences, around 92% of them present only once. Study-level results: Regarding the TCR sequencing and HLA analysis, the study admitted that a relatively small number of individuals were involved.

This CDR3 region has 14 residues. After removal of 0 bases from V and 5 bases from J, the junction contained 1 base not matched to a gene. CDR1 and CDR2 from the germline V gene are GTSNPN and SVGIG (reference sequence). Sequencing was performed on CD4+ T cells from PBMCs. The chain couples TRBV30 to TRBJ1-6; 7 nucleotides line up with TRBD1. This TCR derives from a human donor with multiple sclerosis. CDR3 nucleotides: TGTGCCTGGAGTGTCGGGACAGATAATTCACCCCTCCACTTT. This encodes CAWSVGTDNSPLHF. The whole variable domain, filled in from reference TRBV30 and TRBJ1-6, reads SQTIHQWPATLVQPVGSPLSLECTVEGTSNPNLYWYRQAAGRGLQLLFYSVGIGQISSEVPQNLSASRPQDRQFILSSKKLLLSDSGFYLCAWSVGTDNSPLHFGNGTRLTVT.